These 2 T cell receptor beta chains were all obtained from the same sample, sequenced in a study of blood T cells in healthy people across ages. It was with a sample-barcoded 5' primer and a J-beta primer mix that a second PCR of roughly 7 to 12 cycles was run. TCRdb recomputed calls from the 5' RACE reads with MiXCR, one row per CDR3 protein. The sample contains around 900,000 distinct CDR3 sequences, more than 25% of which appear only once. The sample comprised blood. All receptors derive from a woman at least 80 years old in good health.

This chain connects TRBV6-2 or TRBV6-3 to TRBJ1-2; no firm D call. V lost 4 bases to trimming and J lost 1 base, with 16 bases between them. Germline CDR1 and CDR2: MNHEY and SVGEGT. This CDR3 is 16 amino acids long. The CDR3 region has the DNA TGTGCCAGCAGTTCAAAGACGGGCCCTCATAACTATGGCTACACCTTC. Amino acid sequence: CASSSKTGPHNYGYTF.

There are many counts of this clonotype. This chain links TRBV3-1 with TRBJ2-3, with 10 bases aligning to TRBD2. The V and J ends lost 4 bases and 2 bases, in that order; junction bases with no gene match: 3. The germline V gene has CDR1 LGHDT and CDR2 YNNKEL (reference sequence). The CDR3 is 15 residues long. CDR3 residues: CASSRGLADTDTQYF. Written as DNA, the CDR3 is TGTGCCAGCAGCCGTGGACTAGCGGACACAGATACGCAGTATTTT.